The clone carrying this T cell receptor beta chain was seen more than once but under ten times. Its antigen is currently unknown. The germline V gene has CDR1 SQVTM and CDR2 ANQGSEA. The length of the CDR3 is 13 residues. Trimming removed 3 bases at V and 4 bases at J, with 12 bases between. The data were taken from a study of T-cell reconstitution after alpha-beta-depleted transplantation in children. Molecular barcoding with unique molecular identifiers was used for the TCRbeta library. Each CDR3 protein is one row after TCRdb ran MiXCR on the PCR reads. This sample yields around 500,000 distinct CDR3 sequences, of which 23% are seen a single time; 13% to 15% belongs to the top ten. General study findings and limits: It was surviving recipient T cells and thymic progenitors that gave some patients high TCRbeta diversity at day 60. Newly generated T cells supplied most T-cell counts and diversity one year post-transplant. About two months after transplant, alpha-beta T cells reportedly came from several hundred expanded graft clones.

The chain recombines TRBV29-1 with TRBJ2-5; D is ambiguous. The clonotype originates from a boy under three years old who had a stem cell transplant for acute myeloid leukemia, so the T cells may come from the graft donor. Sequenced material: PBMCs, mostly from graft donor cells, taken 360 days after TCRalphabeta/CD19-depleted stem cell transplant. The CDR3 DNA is TGCAGCGTTGAGGCGTACGAGCGAGAGACCCAGTACTTC. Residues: CSVEAYERETQYF.